This TCR beta chain originates from a study of T cells in Graves' hyperthyroidism and ophthalmopathy. This clonotype was detected only a few times. Researchers amplified the TCR beta CDR3 regions from RNA transcripts. First-round RT-PCR of the TCR CDR3 relied on the HTBI primer set. TCRdb reanalysed the multiplex PCR reads using MiXCR and keeps one entry per CDR3 protein. The table includes almost 250,000 distinct CDR3 sequences, approximately 25% detected once. The clonotype originates from a middle-aged woman with Graves' ophthalmopathy. Sequenced: blood.

CDR3 loop: CASSLNSMEETQYF. In DNA form, the CDR3 reads TGCGCCAGCAGCTTGAATAGCATGGAAGAGACCCAGTACTTC. The chain combines TRBV5-1 with TRBJ2-5; no clear D. Germline CDR1 reads SGHRS; CDR2 reads YFSETQ. V lost 1 base and J 3 bases, leaving 10 bases between the germline ends. The CDR3 covers 14 residues.